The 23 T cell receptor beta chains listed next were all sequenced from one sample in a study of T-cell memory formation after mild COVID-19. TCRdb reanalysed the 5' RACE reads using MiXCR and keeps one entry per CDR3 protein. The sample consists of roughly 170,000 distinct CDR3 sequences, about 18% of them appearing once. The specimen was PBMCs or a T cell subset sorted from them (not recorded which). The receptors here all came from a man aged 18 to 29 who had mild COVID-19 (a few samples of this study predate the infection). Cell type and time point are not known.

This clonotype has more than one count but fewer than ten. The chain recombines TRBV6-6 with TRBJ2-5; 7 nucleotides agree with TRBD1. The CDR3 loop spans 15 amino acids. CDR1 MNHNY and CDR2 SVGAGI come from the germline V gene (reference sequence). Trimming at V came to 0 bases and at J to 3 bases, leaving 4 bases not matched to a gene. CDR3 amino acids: CASSYSQGVKETQYF. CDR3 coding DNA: TGTGCCAGCAGTTACTCCCAGGGGGTTAAAGAGACCCAGTACTTC.

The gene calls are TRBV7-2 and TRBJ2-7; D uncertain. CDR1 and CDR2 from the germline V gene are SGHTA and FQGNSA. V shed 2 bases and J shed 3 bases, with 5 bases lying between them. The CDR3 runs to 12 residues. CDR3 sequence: CASSLSLYEQYF. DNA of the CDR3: TGTGCCAGCAGCTTATCCCTCTACGAGCAGTACTTC.

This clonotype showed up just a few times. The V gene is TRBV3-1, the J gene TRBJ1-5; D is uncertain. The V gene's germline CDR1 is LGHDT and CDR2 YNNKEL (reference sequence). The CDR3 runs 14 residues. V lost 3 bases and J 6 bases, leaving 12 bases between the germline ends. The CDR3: CASSQDPGVQPQHF. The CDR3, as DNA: TGTGCCAGCAGCCAGGATCCTGGTGTTCAGCCCCAGCATTTT.

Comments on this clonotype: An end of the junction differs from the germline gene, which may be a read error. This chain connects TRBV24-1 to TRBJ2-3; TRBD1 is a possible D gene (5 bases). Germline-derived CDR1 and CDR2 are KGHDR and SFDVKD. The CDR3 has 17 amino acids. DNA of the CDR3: TGTGCCACCAGTGGGACCGAAGGTGACAGTTCCACAGGTACGCAGTATTTT. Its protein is CATSGTEGDSSTGTQYF.

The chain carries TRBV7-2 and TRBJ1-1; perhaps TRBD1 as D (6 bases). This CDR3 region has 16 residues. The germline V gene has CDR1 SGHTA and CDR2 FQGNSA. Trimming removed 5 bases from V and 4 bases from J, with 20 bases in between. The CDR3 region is CASSRMGGAPLTEAFF. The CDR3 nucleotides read TGTGCCAGCAGCCGGATGGGGGGGGCCCCCCTCACTGAAGCTTTCTTT.

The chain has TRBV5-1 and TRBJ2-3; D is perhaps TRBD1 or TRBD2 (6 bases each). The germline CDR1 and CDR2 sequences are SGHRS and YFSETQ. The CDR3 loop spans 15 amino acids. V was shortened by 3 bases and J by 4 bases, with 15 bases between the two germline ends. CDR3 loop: CASSSRGGHADTQYF. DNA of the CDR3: TGCGCCAGCAGCTCCAGGGGAGGCCACGCAGATACGCAGTATTTT.

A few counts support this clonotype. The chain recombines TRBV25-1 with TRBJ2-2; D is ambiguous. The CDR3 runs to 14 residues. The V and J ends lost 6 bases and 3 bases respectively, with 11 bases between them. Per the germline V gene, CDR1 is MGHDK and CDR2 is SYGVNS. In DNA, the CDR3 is TGTGCCAGCAGGATGGATAAACACACCGGGGAGCTGTTTTTT. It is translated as CASRMDKHTGELFF.

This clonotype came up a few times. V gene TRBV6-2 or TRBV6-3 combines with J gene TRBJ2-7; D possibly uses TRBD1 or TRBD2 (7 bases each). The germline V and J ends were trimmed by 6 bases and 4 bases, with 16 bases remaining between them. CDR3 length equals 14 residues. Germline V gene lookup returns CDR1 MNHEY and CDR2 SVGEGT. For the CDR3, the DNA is TGTGCCAGCAGCGGGGGAGGGGGCCGATACGAGCAGTACGTC. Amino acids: CASSGGGGRYEQYV.

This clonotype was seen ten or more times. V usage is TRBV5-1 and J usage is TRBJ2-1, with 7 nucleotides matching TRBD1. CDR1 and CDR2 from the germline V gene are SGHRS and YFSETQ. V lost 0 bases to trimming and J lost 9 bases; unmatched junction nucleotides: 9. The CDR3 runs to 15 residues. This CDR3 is CASSLEEAGGGEQFF. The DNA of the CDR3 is TGCGCCAGCAGCTTGGAGGAGGCAGGGGGTGGTGAGCAGTTCTTC.

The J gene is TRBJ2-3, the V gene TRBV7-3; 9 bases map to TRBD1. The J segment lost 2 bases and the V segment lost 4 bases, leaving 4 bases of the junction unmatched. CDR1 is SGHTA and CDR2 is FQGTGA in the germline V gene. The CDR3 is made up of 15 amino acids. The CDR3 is CASSSGQGYTDTQYF. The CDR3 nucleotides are TGTGCCAGCAGCTCGGGACAGGGATACACAGATACGCAGTATTTT.

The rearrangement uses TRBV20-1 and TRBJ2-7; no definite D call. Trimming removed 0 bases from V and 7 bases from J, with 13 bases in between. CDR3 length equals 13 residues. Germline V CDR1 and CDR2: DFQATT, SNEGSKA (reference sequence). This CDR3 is CSARETSLGEQYF. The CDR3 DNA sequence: TGCAGTGCTAGAGAAACCTCCTTGGGGGAGCAGTACTTC.

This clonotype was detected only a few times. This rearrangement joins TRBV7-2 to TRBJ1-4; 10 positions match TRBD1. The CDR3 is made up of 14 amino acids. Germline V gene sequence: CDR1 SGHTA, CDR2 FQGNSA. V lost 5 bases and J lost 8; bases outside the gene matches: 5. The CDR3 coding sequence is TGTGCCAGCAGCGGGACAGGGGCAACGGAAAAACTGTTTTTT. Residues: CASSGTGATEKLFF.

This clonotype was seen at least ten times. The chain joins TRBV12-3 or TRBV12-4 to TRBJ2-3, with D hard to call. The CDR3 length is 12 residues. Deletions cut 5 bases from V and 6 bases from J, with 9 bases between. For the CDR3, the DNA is TGTGCCAGCAGTCCGTTCTCGGATACGCAGTATTTT. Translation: CASSPFSDTQYF.

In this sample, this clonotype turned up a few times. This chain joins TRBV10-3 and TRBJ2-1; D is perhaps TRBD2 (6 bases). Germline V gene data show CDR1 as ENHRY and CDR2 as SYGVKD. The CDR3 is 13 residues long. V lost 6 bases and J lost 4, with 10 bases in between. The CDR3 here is CAIREGSYNEQFF. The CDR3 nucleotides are TGTGCCATCAGGGAGGGGAGTTACAATGAGCAGTTCTTC.

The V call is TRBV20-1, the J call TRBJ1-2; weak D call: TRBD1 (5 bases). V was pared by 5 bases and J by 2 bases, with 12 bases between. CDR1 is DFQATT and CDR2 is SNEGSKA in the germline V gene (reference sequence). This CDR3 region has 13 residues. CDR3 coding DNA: TGCAGTGCTGATTGGCGGGGGAACTATGGCTACACCTTC. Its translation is CSADWRGNYGYTF.

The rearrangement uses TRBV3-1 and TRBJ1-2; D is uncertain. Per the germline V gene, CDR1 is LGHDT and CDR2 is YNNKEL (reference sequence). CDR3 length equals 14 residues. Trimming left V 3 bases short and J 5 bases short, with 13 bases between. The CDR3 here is CASSQVTGRYGYTF. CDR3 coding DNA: TGTGCCAGCAGCCAGGTGACGGGCCGGTATGGCTACACCTTC.

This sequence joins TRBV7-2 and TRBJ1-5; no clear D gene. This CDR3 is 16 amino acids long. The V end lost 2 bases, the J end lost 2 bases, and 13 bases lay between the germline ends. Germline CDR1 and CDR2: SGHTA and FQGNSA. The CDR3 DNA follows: TGTGCCAGCAGCTTATGGTCTGGGGAGGGCAATCAGCCCCAGCATTTT. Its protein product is CASSLWSGEGNQPQHF.

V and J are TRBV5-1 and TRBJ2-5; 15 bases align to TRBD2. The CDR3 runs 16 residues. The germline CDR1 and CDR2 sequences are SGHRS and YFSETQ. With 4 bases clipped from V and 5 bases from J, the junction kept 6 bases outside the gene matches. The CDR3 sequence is CASSTGLAGGPETQYF. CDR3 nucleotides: TGCGCCAGCAGCACAGGACTAGCGGGGGGGCCGGAGACCCAGTACTTC.

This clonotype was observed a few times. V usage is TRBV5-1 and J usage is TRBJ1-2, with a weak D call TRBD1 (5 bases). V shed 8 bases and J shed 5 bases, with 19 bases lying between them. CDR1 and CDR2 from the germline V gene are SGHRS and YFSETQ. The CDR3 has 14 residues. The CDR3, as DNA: TGCGCCAGTAGACGGCCCGGGGCCCCGTATGGCTACACCTTC. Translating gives CASRRPGAPYGYTF.

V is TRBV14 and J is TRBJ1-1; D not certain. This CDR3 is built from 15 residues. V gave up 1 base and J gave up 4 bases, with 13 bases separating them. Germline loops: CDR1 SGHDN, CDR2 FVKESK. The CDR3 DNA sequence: TGTGCCAGCAGCCAAGGGGCGGGGTGGTCCACTGAAGCTTTCTTT. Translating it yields CASSQGAGWSTEAFF.

The CDR3 region has the DNA TGTGCCAGCACATGGACAGGACGTGCAACTAATGAAAAACTGTTTTTT. As protein: CASTWTGRATNEKLFF. This rearrangement joins TRBV27 to TRBJ1-4; 7 positions match TRBD1. The CDR3 runs to 16 residues. Trimming removed 7 bases from V and 0 bases from J; junction bases left unmatched: 8. Per germline, CDR1 MNHEY and CDR2 SMNVEV (reference sequence).

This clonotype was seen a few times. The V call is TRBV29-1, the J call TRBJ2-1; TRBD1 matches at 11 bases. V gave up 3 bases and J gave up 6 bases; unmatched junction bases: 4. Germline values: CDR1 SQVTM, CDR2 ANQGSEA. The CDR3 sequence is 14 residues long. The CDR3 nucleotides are TGCAGCGTTGAGGAGGACAGGGGGCCCAATGAGCAGTTCTTC. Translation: CSVEEDRGPNEQFF.

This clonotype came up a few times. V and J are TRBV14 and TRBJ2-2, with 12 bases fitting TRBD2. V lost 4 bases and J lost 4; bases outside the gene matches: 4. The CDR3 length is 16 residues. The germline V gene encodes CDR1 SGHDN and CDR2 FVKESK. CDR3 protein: CASSRLLAGGTGELFF. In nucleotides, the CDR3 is TGTGCCAGCAGCCGTCTACTAGCGGGGGGCACCGGGGAGCTGTTTTTT.